This T cell receptor beta chain is drawn from a study of blood T cell repertoires in COVID-19. Study overall: Samples representing acute and convalescent COVID-19 were sourced from the United States, Italy and Spain. PBMCs, B-cell-depleted T cells, or T cells provided the cDNA or gDNA that made up the material.

Seattle's cohort entered during active infection and was followed longitudinally. Germline loops: CDR1 LGHDT, CDR2 YNNKEL (reference sequence). V lost 2 bases and J 0 bases, leaving 9 bases between the germline ends. This CDR3 has 15 residues. Original data processing: Reference gene primers were amplified, and this amplification served to estimate nucleated cell counts. Assay: immunoSEQ multiplex PCR; the TCRdb copy retains only in-frame clones and omits some. From that table come the V and J calls and clone size; the DNA was used to work out D and trimming. The profile shows around 71,000 clones, approximately 83% of them singletons.

The rearrangement links TRBV3-1 (or the pseudogene TRBV3-2) to TRBJ2-3, with D possibly matching TRBD2 (5 bases). Sequenced input: peripheral blood. This clonotype originated in a man aged 25 to 40 with COVID-19, enrolled during active disease. CDR3 nucleotide sequence: TGTGCCAGCAGCCAATGGCGCGGGAGCACAGATACGCAGTATTTT. It specifies CASSQWRGSTDTQYF.